This T cell receptor (beta chain) emerged from a study of blood T cell repertoires in COVID-19. Study in general: The origin of the acute and convalescent COVID-19 samples was the United States, Italy and Spain. From T cells, B-cell-depleted T cells, or PBMCs came the material, which was cDNA or gDNA.

Authors' data handling: Reference gene primer amplification yielded estimated nucleated cell counts. Assay used: immunoSEQ multiplex PCR; TCRdb lists only in-frame clones, some missing. The V and J calls and clone size come from that table; D and trimming were worked out from the DNA. The profile covers 250,000 to 300,000 clones, with around nine tenths appearing a single time and around 11% taken by the ten largest. This CDR3 is built from 17 residues. Germline V gene data show CDR1 as SEHNR and CDR2 as FQNEAQ (reference sequence). V gave up 4 bases and J gave up 4 bases; unmatched junction bases: 14. The Seattle patients, enrolled during active infection, were followed longitudinally.

The V and J genes are TRBV7-9 and TRBJ1-2, with 8 bases that match TRBD1. Sequenced input: peripheral blood. The source of this sequence is a woman in her thirties with COVID-19, enrolled during active disease. CDR3 sequence reads: CASSYNDGLQGGYGYTF. DNA of the CDR3: TGTGCCAGCAGCTACAATGACGGCCTACAGGGGGGCTATGGCTACACCTTC.